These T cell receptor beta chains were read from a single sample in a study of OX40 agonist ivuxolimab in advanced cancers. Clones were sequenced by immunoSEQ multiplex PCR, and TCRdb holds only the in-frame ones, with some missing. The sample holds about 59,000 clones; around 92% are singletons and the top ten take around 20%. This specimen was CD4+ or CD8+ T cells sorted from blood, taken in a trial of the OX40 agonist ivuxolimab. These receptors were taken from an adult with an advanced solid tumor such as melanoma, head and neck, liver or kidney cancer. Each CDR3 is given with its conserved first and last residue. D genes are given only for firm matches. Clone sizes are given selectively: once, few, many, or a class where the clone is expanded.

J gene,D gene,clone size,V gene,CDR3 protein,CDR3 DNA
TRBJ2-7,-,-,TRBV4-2,CASSQDRGSYEQYF,TGTGCCAGCAGCCAAGACAGGGGCTCCTACGAGCAGTACTTC
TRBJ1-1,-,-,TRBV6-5,CASSYSTQQANTEAFF,TGTGCCAGCAGTTACTCGACGCAACAGGCGAACACTGAAGCTTTCTTT
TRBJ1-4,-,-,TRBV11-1,CASSRRSEAGEKLFF,TGTGCCAGCAGCCGCCGTAGCGAGGCAGGCGAAAAACTGTTTTTT
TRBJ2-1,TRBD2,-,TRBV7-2,CASSLGLAGRQFF,TGTGCCAGCAGCTTAGGTCTAGCGGGAAGGCAGTTCTTC
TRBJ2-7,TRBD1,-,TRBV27,CASSLSRQGDYEQYF,TGTGCCAGCAGTTTATCCAGACAGGGGGACTACGAGCAGTACTTC
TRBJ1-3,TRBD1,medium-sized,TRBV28,CASSAQQGVGGNTIYF,TGTGCCAGCAGTGCCCAACAGGGGGTGGGTGGAAACACCATATATTTT
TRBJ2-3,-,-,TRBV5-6,CASSLLIASDTQYF,TGTGCCAGCAGCTTGTTAATAGCGTCAGATACGCAGTATTTT
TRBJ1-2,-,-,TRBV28,CASNGLDYGYTF,TGTGCCAGCAACGGGCTTGACTATGGCTACACCTTC
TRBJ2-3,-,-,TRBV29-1,CSGTDSSGAQYF,TGCAGCGGAACTGACAGCTCCGGTGCGCAGTATTTT
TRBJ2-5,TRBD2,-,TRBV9,CASSFRIAGGPIEETQYF,TGTGCCAGCAGCTTTCGGATAGCGGGAGGGCCTATTGAAGAGACCCAGTACTTC
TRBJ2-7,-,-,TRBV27,CASASGSPYEQYF,TGTGCCAGCGCGTCGGGTAGCCCCTACGAGCAGTACTTC
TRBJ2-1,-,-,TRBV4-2,CASSQEGGDSYNEQFF,TGTGCCAGCAGCCAAGAGGGCGGGGACTCCTACAATGAGCAGTTCTTC
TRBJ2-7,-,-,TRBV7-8,CASSPSRYEQYF,TGTGCCAGCAGCCCTTCGCGCTACGAGCAGTACTTC
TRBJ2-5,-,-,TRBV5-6,CASSLVWQEETQYF,TGTGCCAGCAGCTTGGTCTGGCAGGAAGAGACCCAGTACTTC
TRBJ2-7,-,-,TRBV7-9,CASSLAVRPYEQYF,TGTGCCAGCAGCTTAGCAGTCAGGCCCTACGAGCAGTACTTC
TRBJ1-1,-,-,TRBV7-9,CASSLGQPGNTEAFF,TGTGCCAGCAGCTTAGGACAACCCGGTAACACTGAAGCTTTCTTT
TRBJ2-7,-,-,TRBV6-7,CASSFDCAYEQYF,TGTGCCAGCAGTTTCGACTGTGCCTACGAGCAGTACTTC
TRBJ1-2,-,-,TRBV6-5,CASSSRSGYTF,TGTGCCAGCAGTTCACGGAGCGGCTACACCTTC
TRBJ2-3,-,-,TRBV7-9,CASSSVTFGTGTDTQYF,TGTGCCAGCAGCTCGGTAACGTTCGGAACTGGAACAGATACGCAGTATTTT
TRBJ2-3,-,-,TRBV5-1,CASSRENTDTQYF,TGCGCCAGCAGCAGGGAAAACACAGATACGCAGTATTTT
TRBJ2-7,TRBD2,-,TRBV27,CASAGGVTYEQYF,TGTGCCAGCGCCGGGGGGGTCACCTACGAGCAGTACTTC
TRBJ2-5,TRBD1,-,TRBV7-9,CASSSPGQKETQYF,TGTGCCAGCAGCAGTCCGGGACAGAAAGAGACCCAGTACTTC
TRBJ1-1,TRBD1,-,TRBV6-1,CAGRTGGTEAFF,TGTGCCGGGAGGACAGGGGGCACTGAAGCTTTCTTT